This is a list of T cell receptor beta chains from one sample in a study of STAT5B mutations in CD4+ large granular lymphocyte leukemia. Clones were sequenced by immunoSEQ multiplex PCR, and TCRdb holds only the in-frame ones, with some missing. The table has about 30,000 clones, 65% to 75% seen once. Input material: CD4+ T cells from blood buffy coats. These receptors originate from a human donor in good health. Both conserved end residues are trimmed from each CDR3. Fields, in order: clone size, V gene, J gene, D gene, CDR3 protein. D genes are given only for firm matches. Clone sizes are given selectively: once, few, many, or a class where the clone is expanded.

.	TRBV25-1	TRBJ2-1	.	ASSDTGRHEQF
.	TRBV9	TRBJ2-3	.	ASPTNPDTQY
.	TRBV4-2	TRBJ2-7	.	ASSQDWGAGLEQY
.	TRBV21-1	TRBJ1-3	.	ASSKSSRGDRSSGNTIY
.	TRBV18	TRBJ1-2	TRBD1	ASSPDRDYGYT
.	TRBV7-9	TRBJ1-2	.	ASSHSGRFGYGYT
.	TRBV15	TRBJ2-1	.	ATSRGVSRGYNEQF
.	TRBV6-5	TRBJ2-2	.	ASSYSFTANTGELF
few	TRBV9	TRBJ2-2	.	ASSAGPGELF
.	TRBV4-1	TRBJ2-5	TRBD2	ASSQDEATPRGAQY
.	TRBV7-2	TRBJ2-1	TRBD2	ASSSDTSGMFNEQF
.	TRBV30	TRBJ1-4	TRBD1	AWRSRDRGQGTNEKLF
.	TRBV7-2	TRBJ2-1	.	ASSLMSTGQF
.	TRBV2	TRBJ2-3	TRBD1	ANHMGQVYGDTQY
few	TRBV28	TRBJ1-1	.	ATTKHTEAF
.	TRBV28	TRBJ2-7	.	ASSLYRGARGSYEQY
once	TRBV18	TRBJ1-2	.	ASSPLKAYGYT
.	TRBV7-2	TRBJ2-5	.	ASSFPNIQETQY
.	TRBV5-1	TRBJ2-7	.	ASSEDTTSYEQY
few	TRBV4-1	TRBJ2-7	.	ASSQDREQY
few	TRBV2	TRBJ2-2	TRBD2	ARGASGGNTGELF
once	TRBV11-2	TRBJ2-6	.	ASRNPVTTGANVLT
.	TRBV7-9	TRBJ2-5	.	ASSPRSNQETQY